These T cell receptor beta chains were read from a single sample in a study of blood T cells in healthy people across ages. TCRdb re-called the 5' RACE reads through MiXCR, storing one row per CDR3 protein. The table includes fewer than 2 million distinct CDR3 sequences, approximately 39% detected once. Sequenced: blood. The receptors here all came from a human donor in good health. CDR3s include the opening cysteine and the closing phenylalanine or tryptophan. A D gene is named only where the DNA matches it firmly. Clone size, where shown, is once, few, many, or a class for clones that have expanded.

>.|.|TRBV29-1|TRBJ2-7|10
TGCAGCGTTGACGACTACGAGCAGTACTTC
CSVDDYEQYF
>.|TRBD1|TRBV20-1|TRBJ2-1|15
TGCAGTGCTGCCTCGGGACAGGGGGCCGACAATGAGCAGTTCTTC
CSAASGQGADNEQFF
>.|TRBD1|TRBV7-2|TRBJ1-2|16
TGTGCCAGCAGCTTAAGTACAGGGGGCGCGATCTATGGCTACACCTTC
CASSLSTGGAIYGYTF
>.|.|TRBV4-3|TRBJ2-5|14
TGCGCCAGCAGCCTATGGGGTTCTGAAGAGACCCAGTACTTC
CASSLWGSEETQYF
>once|.|TRBV6-1|TRBJ1-1|13
TGTGCCAGCACCCTATCCGGGGACACTGAAGCTTTCTTT
CASTLSGDTEAFF
>few|.|TRBV29-1|TRBJ2-1|13
TGCAGCGTTCTGGGGAGGACCTACAATGAGCAGTTCTTC
CSVLGRTYNEQFF
>.|.|TRBV7-3|TRBJ2-5|15
TGTGCCAGCAGCTTAAGTGGGGGCTGGGGAGAGACCCAGTACTTC
CASSLSGGWGETQYF
>.|TRBD1|TRBV13|TRBJ2-3|17
TGTGCCAGCAGCGATAATCCGGGACAGGGTCGTTCAGATACGCAGTATTTT
CASSDNPGQGRSDTQYF
>.|.|TRBV11-2|TRBJ2-5|15
TGTGCCAGCAGCCGCAATACCGGGAACAAGGAGACCCAGTACTTC
CASSRNTGNKETQYF
>once|.|TRBV20-1|TRBJ2-3|16
TGCAGTGCTAGAGATATCTCCGTTAGTATCACAGATACGCAGTATTTT
CSARDISVSITDTQYF
>.|TRBD2|TRBV3-1|TRBJ2-5|16
TGTGCCAGCAGCCATTTAGCGGGGGGTAGTTGGGAGACCCAGTACTTC
CASSHLAGGSWETQYF
>.|.|TRBV6-2/TRBV6-3|TRBJ2-7|17
TGTGCCAGCAATTTTCGCCGGGACTCAACAACCCCATACGAGCAGTACTTC
CASNFRRDSTTPYEQYF
>.|TRBD1|TRBV6-5|TRBJ2-7|15
TGTGCCAGCAGTTACCACCCCGACAGGGCGTACGAGCAGTACTTC
CASSYHPDRAYEQYF
>few|.|TRBV29-1|TRBJ1-2|16
TGCAGCGTTGAAGGGGGGGTAGGGCCCACTGGCTATGGCTACACCTTC
CSVEGGVGPTGYGYTF
>few|TRBD2|TRBV5-1|TRBJ2-3|20
TGCGCCAGCAGCACCCGACTAGCGACCTCCGAAATCGCTAGGTCTGATACGCAGTATTTT
CASSTRLATSEIARSDTQYF
>.|.|TRBV7-2|TRBJ2-5|16
TGTGCCAGCAGCTTAATGGAGGCGGGACTCGAAGAGACCCAGTACTTC
CASSLMEAGLEETQYF
>few|.|TRBV7-3|TRBJ2-7|17
TGTGCCAGCAGCCTATTTCAGGGGGGGCAGGGTCGTTGCGAGCAGTACTTC
CASSLFQGGQGRCEQYF
>few|TRBD2|TRBV11-2|TRBJ2-5|19
TGTGCCAGCAGCTTACACGGGACTAGCGGGGGTCGGATTCAAGAGACCCAGTACTTC
CASSLHGTSGGRIQETQYF
>.|TRBD2|TRBV7-3|TRBJ2-5|14
TGTGCCAGCAGCGACGGGGGGGCGGGAGAGACCCAGTACTTC
CASSDGGAGETQYF
>.|.|TRBV20-1|TRBJ2-6|13
TGCAGTGTTCCCGTCTCTGGGGCCAACGTCCTGACTTTC
CSVPVSGANVLTF
>few|.|TRBV27|TRBJ2-7|15
TGTGCCAGCAGTGGGGACACCGGCTCCATATACGAGCAGTACTTC
CASSGDTGSIYEQYF
>.|.|TRBV7-9|TRBJ1-4|13
TGTGCCAGCAGCGGGTCCCCTAATGAAAAACTGTTTTTT
CASSGSPNEKLFF
>few|TRBD1|TRBV4-3|TRBJ2-1|23
TGCGCCAGCAGCCAAGAGGTCGCCGGGACAGGGGGCCTAGCGGGGATCCCTTACAATGAGCAGTTCTTC
CASSQEVAGTGGLAGIPYNEQFF
>.|.|TRBV12-3/TRBV12-4|TRBJ2-3|15
TGTGCCAGCAGATACGAAGGTCAGAGAGCAGATACGCAGTATTTT
CASRYEGQRADTQYF
>once|.|TRBV4-2|TRBJ2-5|16
TGTGCCAGCAGCCAAGGGGACTCCCAGAGTCAAGAGACCCAGTACTTC
CASSQGDSQSQETQYF
>few|.|TRBV6-2/TRBV6-3|TRBJ2-7|14
TGTGCCAGCAGTCGATTAACAGATTCCTACGAGCAGTACTTC
CASSRLTDSYEQYF
>.|TRBD1|TRBV11-1|TRBJ1-1|15
TGTGCCAGCAGCTCCAGCCTGGACAGGGCGCCCGAAGCTTTCTTT
CASSSSLDRAPEAFF
>.|TRBD1|TRBV4-3|TRBJ2-3|14
TGCGCCAGCAGAACAGGGGATAGCACAGATACGCAGTATTTT
CASRTGDSTDTQYF
>few|.|TRBV5-1|TRBJ2-4|15
TGCGCCAGCAGCCCGTTTACGGGCAGGAACAACATTCAGTACTTC
CASSPFTGRNNIQYF